The rows below give T cell receptor beta chains drawn from one sample of a study of blood T cell repertoires in COVID-19. Libraries were prepared by immunoSEQ multiplex PCR; TCRdb keeps only in-frame clonotypes and omits some of them. This sample has tens of thousands of clones; about 80% occur once, and the top ten carry around 24%. Sequenced sample: peripheral blood. The receptors originated from a human donor with acute or convalescent COVID-19. The donor label of this sample is uncertain. Each CDR3 is given with its conserved first and last residue. A D gene is named only where the DNA matches it firmly. Clone size, where shown, is once, few, many, or a class for clones that have expanded.

TRBJ2-7,TRBD2,TRBV27,few,CAFTGLAGDEQYF,TGTGCCTTCACGGGGCTAGCGGGAGACGAGCAGTACTTC
TRBJ1-1,-,TRBV9,-,CASSVSGYTEAFF,TGTGCCAGCAGCGTATCAGGGTACACTGAAGCTTTCTTT
TRBJ2-1,-,TRBV28,-,CASSLIQGNEQFF,TGTGCCAGCAGTTTAATCCAGGGGAATGAGCAGTTCTTC
TRBJ1-2,-,TRBV9,-,CASSVEAGGLPYYGYTF,TGTGCCAGCAGCGTAGAGGCGGGGGGCCTCCCCTACTATGGCTACACCTTC
TRBJ2-2,TRBD1,TRBV19,few,CATRTGTGGGGELFF,TGTGCCACCAGAACCGGGACAGGGGGAGGCGGGGAGCTGTTTTTT
TRBJ2-3,-,TRBV5-3,-,CARSIPQSGGTQYF,TGTGCCAGAAGCATACCACAAAGTGGAGGTACGCAGTATTTT
TRBJ2-7,TRBD2,TRBV5-1,-,CASSLAASGGGYEQYF,TGCGCCAGCAGCTTGGCCGCTAGCGGGGGGGGCTACGAGCAGTACTTC
TRBJ1-3,-,TRBV4-1,-,CASSQDGPAGGGSGNTIYF,TGCGCCAGCAGCCAAGATGGCCCCGCGGGCGGGGGATCTGGAAACACCATATATTTT
TRBJ2-7,-,TRBV5-1,-,CASSQSGGGIYEQYF,TGCGCCAGCAGCCAGTCGGGGGGCGGGATATACGAGCAGTACTTC
TRBJ1-1,-,TRBV2,-,CASSAEKNTEAFF,TGTGCCAGCAGTGCCGAGAAGAACACTGAAGCTTTCTTT
TRBJ1-1,TRBD1,TRBV6-5,-,CASSQGQGLWAFF,TGTGCCAGCAGCCAGGGACAGGGACTGTGGGCTTTCTTT
TRBJ1-1,-,TRBV28,-,CASSLFGVSPEAFF,TGTGCCAGCAGTTTGTTCGGGGTGAGCCCTGAAGCTTTCTTT
TRBJ2-4,-,TRBV2,-,CASSEKQKTRDIQYF,TGTGCCAGCAGTGAGAAACAGAAGACTAGGGACATTCAGTACTTC
TRBJ2-5,TRBD2,TRBV5-4,-,CASSFSGARQETQYF,TGTGCCAGCAGCTTTAGCGGGGCAAGACAAGAGACCCAGTACTTC
TRBJ2-7,TRBD2,TRBV7-2,-,CASRPAGAGGPYEQYF,TGTGCCAGCAGGCCTGCTGGGGCGGGAGGGCCCTACGAGCAGTACTTC
TRBJ1-2,TRBD1,TRBV7-9,-,CASSRGTGENYGYTF,TGTGCCAGCAGCCGCGGGACAGGGGAGAACTATGGCTACACCTTC
TRBJ2-5,-,TRBV30,-,CAWSVVQGGETQYF,TGTGCCTGGAGTGTAGTGCAGGGAGGAGAGACCCAGTACTTC
TRBJ2-7,TRBD1,TRBV5-1,once,CASSLTGGHNSYEQYF,TGCGCCAGCAGCTTAACAGGGGGCCACAACTCCTACGAGCAGTACTTC
TRBJ2-1,TRBD2,TRBV9,-,CASSVRPAGRDNEQFF,TGTGCCAGCAGCGTGAGACCAGCGGGGCGGGATAACGAGCAGTTCTTC
TRBJ1-5,-,TRBV9,-,CASSQGTATQAQHF,TGTGCCAGCAGCCAGGGGACCGCCACCCAAGCCCAGCATTTT
TRBJ2-2,-,TRBV4-3,-,CASSQAVSGELFF,TGCGCCAGCAGCCAAGCGGTGTCCGGGGAGCTGTTTTTT
TRBJ2-7,-,TRBV6-4,medium-sized,CASSDSDGGEQYF,TGTGCCAGCAGTGACTCGGACGGGGGCGAGCAGTACTTC
TRBJ2-3,-,TRBV9,-,CASSTAPSASDTQYF,TGTGCCAGCAGCACCGCCCCCTCTGCGTCAGATACGCAGTATTTT
TRBJ2-3,TRBD2,TRBV3-1/TRBV3-2,-,CASSPSGTSGRVTTGLIDTQYF,TGTGCCAGCAGTCCAAGTGGGACTAGCGGGAGGGTTACAACCGGGTTAATAGATACGCAGTATTTT
TRBJ1-3,-,TRBV28,-,CASSRRDFYALISGNTIYF,TGTGCCAGCAGCCGCCGGGACTTCTATGCCCTGATATCTGGAAACACCATATATTTT
TRBJ1-5,-,TRBV10-2,-,CASSDRNSNQPQHF,TGCGCCAGCAGTGACAGGAATAGCAATCAGCCCCAGCATTTT
TRBJ2-5,-,TRBV18,-,CASSSTQETQYF,TGTGCCAGCTCATCCACTCAAGAGACCCAGTACTTC
TRBJ2-7,TRBD1,TRBV2,-,CASREQGATSYEQYF,TGTGCCAGCAGGGAACAGGGGGCCACCTCCTACGAGCAGTACTTC
TRBJ2-2,-,TRBV3-1/TRBV3-2,few,CASSQVTTGELFF,TGTGCCAGCAGCCAAGTTACAACCGGGGAGCTGTTTTTT
TRBJ2-2,-,TRBV6-2/TRBV6-3,-,CASSYYVSGELFF,TGTGCCAGCAGTTACTATGTGAGCGGGGAGCTGTTTTTT
TRBJ2-2,TRBD1,TRBV7-8,-,CASGQAGTGELFF,TGTGCCAGCGGACAGGCGGGTACCGGGGAGCTGTTTTTT
TRBJ1-5,-,TRBV6-5,-,CASSNRQFSNQPQHF,TGTGCCAGCAGTAACCGACAGTTTAGCAATCAGCCCCAGCATTTT
TRBJ1-2,TRBD1,TRBV28,once,CASFRGRRLGYTF,TGTGCCAGCTTCAGGGGGCGCCGATTGGGCTACACCTTC
TRBJ2-2,-,TRBV5-4,-,CASSSGRVTGELFF,TGTGCCAGCAGCTCCGGGAGAGTCACCGGGGAGCTGTTTTTT
TRBJ2-7,TRBD1,TRBV29-1,-,CSVVESGGRYEQYF,TGCAGCGTTGTGGAATCAGGGGGTCGATACGAGCAGTACTTC
TRBJ2-1,-,TRBV28,-,CAIAPVKRSYNEQFF,TGTGCCATCGCACCTGTCAAGCGGTCCTACAATGAGCAGTTCTTC
TRBJ2-7,-,TRBV7-2,-,CASSFSGLSYEQYF,TGTGCCAGCAGCTTTAGCGGTTTATCCTACGAGCAGTACTTC
TRBJ1-2,TRBD1,TRBV19,-,CASSRQGFGYGYTF,TGTGCCAGTAGCAGACAGGGGTTCGGCTATGGCTACACCTTC
TRBJ2-7,TRBD1,TRBV5-6,-,CASSLDRGYEQYF,TGTGCCAGCAGCTTGGACAGGGGGTACGAGCAGTACTTC
TRBJ1-5,-,TRBV15,-,CATSRNGGVVNQPQHF,TGTGCCACCAGCAGAAACGGAGGGGTGGTCAATCAGCCCCAGCATTTT
TRBJ1-2,TRBD1,TRBV5-1,many,CASSLTGDRAHGYTF,TGCGCCAGCAGCTTGACCGGGGACAGGGCTCATGGCTACACCTTC
TRBJ2-7,-,TRBV10-2,-,CASSDSRTAYEQYF,TGCGCCAGCAGTGATTCCAGGACAGCCTACGAGCAGTACTTC
TRBJ2-2,TRBD1,TRBV5-4,-,CASSGRRQGGLGELFF,TGTGCCAGCAGCGGGAGGAGACAGGGGGGTTTGGGGGAGCTGTTTTTT
TRBJ2-5,TRBD1,TRBV11-3,-,CASSFGTGGQETQYF,TGTGCCAGCAGCTTCGGGACAGGGGGCCAAGAGACCCAGTACTTC
TRBJ1-3,TRBD1,TRBV7-2,-,CASSLGADRARNTIYF,TGTGCCAGCAGCTTAGGAGCGGACAGGGCTAGAAACACCATATATTTT